This T cell receptor beta chain was retrieved from a study of Graves' ophthalmopathy and Graves' hyperthyroidism. Looking at the study overall: There was a collection of peripheral blood at initial diagnosis, before any treatment. Overall study findings and caveats: Thyroid clonotypes that were expanded above 0.001 frequency mostly also appeared in blood. Using 13 signatures, a model distinguished ophthalmopathy from stable hyperthyroidism, reaching roughly 90% sensitivity and approximately 82% specificity.

J gave up 7 bases and V 1 base, and 4 bases lay outside the gene matches. Germline V gene lookup returns CDR1 MDHEN and CDR2 SYDVKM. This CDR3 contains 15 residues. Calling hyperthyroidism stable required that no ophthalmopathy show up within 18 months of follow-up. RNA transcripts provided the template for amplifying TCR beta CDR3 regions. First-round RT-PCR used HTBI primers; second-round multiplex PCR followed. TCRdb ran MiXCR on the multiplex PCR reads and lists one entry per CDR3 protein. Among about 380,000 distinct CDR3 sequences listed, 15% were seen once. Many counts were recorded for this clonotype. The antigen remains unidentified.

The sample comprised peripheral blood. This clonotype originated in a woman between 18 and 30 years old with stable Graves' hyperthyroidism. This rearrangement joins TRBV28 to TRBJ1-5, with TRBD1 identical over 10 bases. The chain's CDR3 is CASSLSGQGDQPQHF. CDR3 nucleotide sequence: TGTGCCAGCAGTTTATCCGGACAGGGGGACCAGCCCCAGCATTTT.